What follows are 25 T cell receptor beta chains derived from one specimen sequenced in a study of cytomegalovirus exposure and HLA in healthy donors. Only in-frame clones appear in the TCRdb table, and some are missing; sequencing was by immunoSEQ multiplex PCR. The sample has about 200,000 clones; approximately 85% are singletons. The sample consisted of PBMCs. The origin of the receptors is a woman between 18 and 29 years old in good health and CMV-seronegative.

The chain is built from TRBV2 and TRBJ1-1; possible D gene TRBD1, 5 bases. CDR3 length equals 15 residues. V lost 1 base, J lost 6 bases, and 15 bases lay in between. CDR1 and CDR2 from the germline V gene are SNHLY and FYNNEI. The CDR3: CASSEGVQGLSEAFF. The CDR3 nucleotides are TGTGCCAGCAGTGAAGGGGTCCAGGGATTGTCTGAAGCTTTCTTT.

The chain has TRBV27 and TRBJ1-1; 10 nucleotides align to TRBD1. Losses at the gene ends were 6 bases for V and 8 bases for J; bases not matched to a gene: 3. Germline values: CDR1 MNHEY, CDR2 SMNVEV (reference sequence). CDR3 length equals 12 residues. The CDR3 protein is CASRRTGGEAFF. Written as DNA, the CDR3 is TGTGCCAGCAGGAGGACAGGGGGAGAAGCTTTCTTT.

The J gene is TRBJ2-2, the V gene TRBV7-2; 7 bases agree with TRBD2. Per the germline V gene, CDR1 is SGHTA and CDR2 is FQGNSA. This CDR3 has 15 residues. Trimming at V came to 6 bases and at J to 2 bases, leaving 6 bases not matched to a gene. The CDR3 reads CASRHGRTNTGELFF. The CDR3 DNA reads TGTGCCAGCAGACACGGGAGGACCAACACCGGGGAGCTGTTTTTT. Supplemented by reference TRBV7-2 and TRBJ2-2, the full variable domain reads GAGVSQSPSNKVTEKGKDVELRCDPISGHTALYWYRQSLGQGLEFLIYFQGNSAPDKSGLPSDRFSAERTGGSVSTLTIQRTQQEDSAVYLCASRHGRTNTGELFFGEGSRLTVL.

The chain links TRBV5-4 to TRBJ2-1; 15 nucleotides line up with TRBD2. The CDR3 has 18 amino acids. The germline V gene encodes CDR1 SGHNT and CDR2 YYREEE (reference sequence). V shed 1 base and J 4 bases; nucleotides not matched to a gene: 6. The CDR3 reads CASSLRTSGGAAYNEQFF. Here the CDR3 DNA reads TGTGCCAGCAGCTTGAGGACTAGCGGGGGGGCCGCATACAATGAGCAGTTCTTC.

The chain joins TRBV7-8 to TRBJ1-1, with 8 bases aligning to TRBD1. The ends lost 4 bases at V and 3 bases at J; junction bases unmatched: 7. The CDR3 is 15 amino acids. CDR1 SGHVS and CDR2 FQNEAQ come from the germline V gene. The CDR3 sequence is CASSSSQGAYTEAFF. CDR3 in DNA: TGTGCCAGCAGCTCATCCCAGGGGGCCTACACTGAAGCTTTCTTT.

The chain links TRBV4-1 to TRBJ1-5; perhaps TRBD1 as D (5 bases). The CDR3 has 17 amino acids. Trimming pared 1 base from V and 2 bases from J, leaving 15 bases between. Germline lookup yields CDR1 MGHRA and CDR2 YSYEKL. In DNA form, the CDR3 reads TGCGCCAGCAGCCAAGGGTTCAGGGAATCGGGCAATCAGCCCCAGCATTTT. Translated, it gives CASSQGFRESGNQPQHF.

This sequence joins TRBV10-1 and TRBJ2-3, with TRBD1 matching 8 bases. From germline, CDR1 is WNHNN and CDR2 SYGVQD (reference sequence). V shed 6 bases, J shed 4 bases, and the junction held 9 bases outside the gene matches. The CDR3 covers 15 residues. The CDR3 sequence: CASSYTGGSPDTQYF. CDR3 sequence (DNA): TGCGCCAGCAGCTATACAGGGGGGAGCCCAGATACGCAGTATTTT.

This sequence joins TRBV6-5 and TRBJ2-2; unclear D gene. V was clipped by 2 bases and J by 9 bases, with 16 bases between them. Germline-derived CDR1 and CDR2 are MNHEY and SVGAGI. This CDR3 has 15 amino acids. In DNA form, the CDR3 reads TGTGCCAGCAGTTACCGGCCGACTTCCATCTGGGAGCTGTTTTTT. It yields the protein CASSYRPTSIWELFF.

The chain employs TRBV4-1 and TRBJ2-2; D remains ambiguous. The CDR3 covers 14 residues. Germline assignment: CDR1 MGHRA and CDR2 YSYEKL. V gave up 2 bases and J gave up 1 base, with 5 bases separating them. The CDR3 sequence is CASSQPWNTGELFF. Here the CDR3 DNA reads TGCGCCAGCAGCCAACCATGGAACACCGGGGAGCTGTTTTTT.

The chain carries TRBV5-6 and TRBJ2-1, with 9 positions matching TRBD2. The germline V gene has CDR1 SGHDT and CDR2 YYEEEE. The CDR3 loop spans 15 amino acids. V lost 5 bases to trimming and J lost 9 bases; unmatched junction nucleotides: 12. The CDR3 loop is CASRKGGGALFEQFF. The CDR3 DNA reads TGTGCCAGCAGGAAAGGCGGGGGGGCCCTCTTTGAGCAGTTCTTC.

V usage is TRBV6-5 and J usage is TRBJ2-1; weak D call: TRBD2 (5 bases). Trimming left V 6 bases short and J 7 bases short, with 19 bases between. The length of the CDR3 is 15 residues. Per the germline V gene, CDR1 is MNHEY and CDR2 is SVGAGI. CDR3 in amino acids: CASSRWGDGKNEQFF. CDR3 DNA: TGTGCCAGCAGCCGGTGGGGAGACGGCAAAAATGAGCAGTTCTTC.

The genes are TRBV29-1 and TRBJ1-2; the match to TRBD1 covers 9 bases. Germline V gives CDR1 SQVTM, CDR2 ANQGSEA. The V and J ends lost 4 bases and 4 bases, in that order; junction bases with no gene match: 10. This CDR3 is built from 15 residues. The CDR3 spells CSVALIQGAGYGYTF. The CDR3 bases are TGCAGCGTTGCGCTAATACAGGGGGCGGGCTATGGCTACACCTTC.

The V and J genes are TRBV30 and TRBJ1-1; TRBD1 is a possible D gene (5 bases). The CDR3 is 14 residues long. Per germline, CDR1 GTSNPN and CDR2 SVGIG (reference sequence). V was trimmed by 4 bases and J by 3 bases, leaving 15 bases between them. CDR3 in amino acids: CAWKQAGRYTEAFF. CDR3 nucleotide sequence: TGTGCCTGGAAACAAGCAGGGAGGTACACTGAAGCTTTCTTT.

This chain links TRBV19 with TRBJ2-1; 7 positions agree with TRBD2. With 1 base clipped from V and 4 bases from J, the junction kept 4 bases outside the gene matches. Germline CDR1 LNHDA, CDR2 SQIVND (reference sequence). The CDR3 length is 15 residues. The CDR3 protein is CASSIAAGEYNEQFF. CDR3 DNA: TGTGCCAGTAGTATAGCGGCGGGGGAGTACAATGAGCAGTTCTTC.

This clone came up many times. This chain joins TRBV6-4 and TRBJ2-1; 12 bases match TRBD2. The CDR3 has 17 residues. V shed 0 bases and J 6 bases; nucleotides not matched to a gene: 6. Germline loops: CDR1 MRHNA, CDR2 SNTAGT. The CDR3 DNA reads TGTGCCAGCAGTGACTCGATTTCTAGCGGGGGGGCCAATGAGCAGTTCTTC. Its translation is CASSDSISSGGANEQFF.

The rearrangement uses TRBV5-1 and TRBJ2-1; TRBD1 matches at 10 bases. The CDR3 extends over 14 amino acids. Germline trimming cut 5 bases from V and 8 bases from J; bases unmatched to any gene: 7. Germline CDR1 and CDR2: SGHRS and YFSETQ. CDR3 sequence: CASSVTGGIYEQFF. For the CDR3, the DNA is TGCGCCAGCAGTGTGACAGGGGGCATCTATGAGCAGTTCTTC.

The chain has TRBV18 and TRBJ2-1, with TRBD2 matching over 7 bases. Germline V gives CDR1 KGHSH, CDR2 LQKENI. The CDR3 runs 16 residues. The trim removed 0 bases at V and 6 bases at J, leaving 8 bases unmatched. The CDR3 DNA reads as TGTGCCAGCTCACCACCGGTGAGGGGAGGGTTCAATGAGCAGTTCTTC. Encoded protein: CASSPPVRGGFNEQFF.

The V call is TRBV4-2, the J call TRBJ1-5; possibly TRBD1 for D (5 bases). Germline assignment: CDR1 LGHNA and CDR2 YNFKEQ. V was clipped by 4 bases and J by 3 bases, with 13 bases between them. This CDR3 has 15 residues. CDR3 in amino acids: CASSLERGPNQPQHF. Here the CDR3 DNA reads TGTGCCAGCAGCCTTGAAAGGGGTCCCAATCAGCCCCAGCATTTT.

The rearrangement joins TRBV11-3 to TRBJ2-7; D remains unclear. CDR1 and CDR2 (germline): SGHNT, YENEEA. V was pared by 1 base and J by 7 bases, with 11 bases between. The CDR3 runs to 13 residues. The CDR3 coding sequence is TGTGCCAGCAGCTTAGGAGACACGAAAGAGCAGTACTTC. Translation: CASSLGDTKEQYF.

The chain uses TRBV19 and TRBJ1-2, with a tentative D call TRBD1 (6 bases). V lost 6 bases and J lost 3, with 11 bases in between. The CDR3 sequence is 13 residues long. Germline assignment: CDR1 LNHDA and CDR2 SQIVND (reference sequence). Written as DNA, the CDR3 is TGTGCCAGTAGCGAGACAGGCGACTATGGCTACACCTTC. This translates into CASSETGDYGYTF.

The chain couples TRBV7-2 to TRBJ1-1, with a weak D call TRBD1 (5 bases). The CDR3 is 15 residues long. Germline V gene lookup returns CDR1 SGHTA and CDR2 FQGNSA. Trimming removed 10 bases at V and 4 bases at J, with 22 bases between. CDR3 in amino acids: CATSYSEGPGTEAFF. Here the CDR3 DNA reads TGTGCCACCTCTTATTCGGAGGGGCCGGGCACTGAAGCTTTCTTT.

The chain combines TRBV10-1 with TRBJ1-2; 9 positions match TRBD1. Trimming at V came to 6 bases and at J to 8 bases, leaving 10 bases not matched to a gene. The CDR3 runs 14 residues. Germline V CDR1 and CDR2: WNHNN, SYGVQD (reference sequence). For the CDR3, the DNA is TGCGCCAGCAGCGGGACAGGGTATTCGGGCGGCTACACCTTC. Residues: CASSGTGYSGGYTF.

Regarding this clone: Other nucleotide sequences in the sample specify the same CDR3. The V gene is TRBV2, the J gene TRBJ2-5, with D perhaps TRBD2 (5 bases). The CDR3 consists of 14 residues. Germline V gives CDR1 SNHLY, CDR2 FYNNEI. Trimming removed 2 bases at V and 2 bases at J, with 9 bases between. CDR3 sequence: CASSEFGGQETQYF. In DNA, the CDR3 is TGTGCCAGCAGTGAATTTGGAGGACAAGAGACCCAGTACTTC. The entire variable domain, with the rest obtained from reference TRBV2 and TRBJ2-5, is as follows: EPEVTQTPSHQVTQMGQEVILRCVPISNHLYFYWYRQILGQKVEFLVSFYNNEISEKSEIFDDQFSVERPDGSNFTLKIRSTKLEDSAMYFCASSEFGGQETQYFGPGTRLLVL.

The chain has TRBV5-1 and TRBJ2-7; possible D gene TRBD2, 6 bases. The germline V gene has CDR1 SGHRS and CDR2 YFSETQ. Trimming stripped 3 bases from V and 3 bases from J, with 16 bases between. The CDR3 runs 15 residues. Here the CDR3 reads CASSSGSGVNYEQYF. As DNA, the CDR3 is TGCGCCAGCAGCTCCGGTTCGGGGGTAAACTACGAGCAGTACTTC.

The chain is built from TRBV19 and TRBJ1-2, with 9 bases lining up with TRBD1. The CDR3 has 15 residues. J was trimmed by 2 bases and V by 5 bases; bases with no gene match: 6. Germline assignment: CDR1 LNHDA and CDR2 SQIVND (reference sequence). The CDR3 bases are TGTGCCAGTAGTCCCACCGGGACAGGGAACTATGGCTACACCTTC. This encodes CASSPTGTGNYGYTF.